Given below is one T cell receptor beta chain in context. Sample-barcoded 5' priming and a J-beta primer mix drove a second PCR of roughly 7 to 11 cycles. TCRdb redid the calling of the 5' RACE reads with MiXCR, one entry per CDR3 protein. Of around 500,000 distinct CDR3 sequences listed, roughly 43% are singletons. Healthy Caucasian individuals from Russia aged roughly 6 to 100 served as donors. This specimen comes from a study of blood T cells in healthy people across ages. CDR1 is MNHEY and CDR2 is SMNVEV in the germline V gene (reference sequence). CDR3 length equals 13 residues. V was cut by 5 bases and J by 10 bases, with 12 bases left in between.

The origin of this receptor is a man older than 75 in good health. This rearrangement joins TRBV27 to TRBJ1-6, with unresolved D. Sequenced sample: blood. CDR3 region: CASSQWARSPLHF. The CDR3 bases are TGTGCCAGCAGTCAGTGGGCAAGGTCACCCCTCCACTTT.